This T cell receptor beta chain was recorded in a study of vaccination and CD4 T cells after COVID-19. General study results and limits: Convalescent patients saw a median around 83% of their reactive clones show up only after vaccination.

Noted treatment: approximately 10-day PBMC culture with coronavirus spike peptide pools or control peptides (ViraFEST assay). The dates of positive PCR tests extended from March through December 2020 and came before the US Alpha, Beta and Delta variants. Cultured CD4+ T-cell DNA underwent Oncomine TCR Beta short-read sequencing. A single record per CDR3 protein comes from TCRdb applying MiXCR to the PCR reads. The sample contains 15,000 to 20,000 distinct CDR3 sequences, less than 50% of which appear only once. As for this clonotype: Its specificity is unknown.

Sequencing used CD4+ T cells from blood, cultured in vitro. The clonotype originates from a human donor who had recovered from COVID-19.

This chain's CDR3 is CASSTGVREKLFF. Written as DNA, the CDR3 is TGTGCCAGCAGCACAGGGGTTCGCGAAAAACTGTTTTTT. The rearrangement links TRBV7-8 to TRBJ1-4; 7 nucleotides agree with TRBD1. The CDR3 covers 13 residues. Trimming removed 5 bases from V and 8 bases from J; junction bases left unmatched: 5. Germline assignment: CDR1 SGHVS and CDR2 FQNEAQ. Complete variable domain (other parts from reference TRBV7-8 and TRBJ1-4): GAGVSQSPRYKVAKRGQDVALRCDPISGHVSLFWYQQALGQGPEFLTYFQNEAQLDKSGLPSDRFFAERPEGSVSTLKIQRTQQEDSAVYLCASSTGVREKLFFGSGTQLSVL.